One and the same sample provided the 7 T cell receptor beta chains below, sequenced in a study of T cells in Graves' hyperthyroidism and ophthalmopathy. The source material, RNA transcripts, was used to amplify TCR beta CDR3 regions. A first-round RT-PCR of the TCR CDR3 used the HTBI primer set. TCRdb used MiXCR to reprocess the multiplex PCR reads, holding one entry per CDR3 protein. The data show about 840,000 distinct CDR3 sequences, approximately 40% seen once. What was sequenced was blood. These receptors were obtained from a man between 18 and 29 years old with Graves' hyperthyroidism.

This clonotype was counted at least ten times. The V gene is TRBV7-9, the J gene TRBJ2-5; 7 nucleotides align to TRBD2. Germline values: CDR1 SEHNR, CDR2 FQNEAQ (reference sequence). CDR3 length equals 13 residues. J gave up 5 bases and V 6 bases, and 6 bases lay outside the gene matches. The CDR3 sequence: CASRIQGGETQYF. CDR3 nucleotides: TGTGCCAGCAGAATCCAGGGAGGGGAGACCCAGTACTTC.

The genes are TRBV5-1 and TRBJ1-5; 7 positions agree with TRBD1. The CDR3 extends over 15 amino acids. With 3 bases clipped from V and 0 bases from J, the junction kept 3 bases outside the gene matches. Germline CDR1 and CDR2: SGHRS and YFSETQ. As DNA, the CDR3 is TGCGCCAGCAGCTATACAGGGGATAGCAATCAGCCCCAGCATTTT. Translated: CASSYTGDSNQPQHF.

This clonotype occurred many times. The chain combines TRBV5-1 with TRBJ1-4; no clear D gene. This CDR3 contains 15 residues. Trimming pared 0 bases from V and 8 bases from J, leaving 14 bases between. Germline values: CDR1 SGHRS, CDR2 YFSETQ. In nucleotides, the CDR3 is TGCGCCAGCAGCTTGGATGAACTCGGCGACGAAAAACTGTTTTTT. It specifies CASSLDELGDEKLFF.

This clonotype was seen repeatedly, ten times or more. For the CDR3, the DNA is TGTGCCAGTAGTATGAGTGGTAACAATCAGCCCCAGCATTTT. This sequence encodes CASSMSGNNQPQHF. The chain joins TRBV19 to TRBJ1-5; D gene ambiguous. The CDR3 runs 14 residues. The germline V gene has CDR1 LNHDA and CDR2 SQIVND (reference sequence). Trimming shortened V by 3 bases and J by 3 bases, and 9 bases separated the two germline ends.

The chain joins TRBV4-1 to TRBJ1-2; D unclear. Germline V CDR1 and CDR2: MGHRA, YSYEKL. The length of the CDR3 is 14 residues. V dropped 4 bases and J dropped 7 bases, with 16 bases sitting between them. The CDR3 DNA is TGCGCCAGCAGCCCCGGGCGCGGGCGGGGTGGCTACACCTTC. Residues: CASSPGRGRGGYTF.

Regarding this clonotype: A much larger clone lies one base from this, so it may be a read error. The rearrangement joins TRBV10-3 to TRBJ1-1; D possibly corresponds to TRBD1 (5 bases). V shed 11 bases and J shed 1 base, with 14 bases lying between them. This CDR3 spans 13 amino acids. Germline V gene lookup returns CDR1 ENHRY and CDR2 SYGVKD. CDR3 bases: TGTGCCTCACAACTTGGGACGAACACTGAAGCTTTCTTT. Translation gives CASQLGTNTEAFF.

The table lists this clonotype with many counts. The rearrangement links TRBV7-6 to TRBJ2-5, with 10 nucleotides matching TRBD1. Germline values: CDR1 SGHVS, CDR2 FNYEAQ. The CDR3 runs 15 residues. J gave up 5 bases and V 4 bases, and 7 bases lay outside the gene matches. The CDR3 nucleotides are TGTGCCAGCAGCTCCCGAGGGGACAGGGGTGAGACCCAGTACTTC. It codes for CASSSRGDRGETQYF.